Listed below are T cell receptor beta chains from one sample, sequenced in a study of cytomegalovirus exposure and HLA in healthy donors. The table came from immunoSEQ multiplex PCR; TCRdb's copy has only in-frame clones and leaves some out. Seen here are 150,000 to 200,000 clones, about 78% observed once, and the top ten hold under 2.5%. Material for sequencing was PBMCs. The receptor source for this set is a man aged 60 to 69 in good health and CMV-seronegative. CDR3s include the opening cysteine and the closing phenylalanine or tryptophan. The D gene is left open where the match is weak. Clone size is stated in some rows and not others, as once, few, many or a class when expanded.

v_call	d_call	j_call	clone_size	cdr3_aa	cdr3_nt
TRBV5-1	.	TRBJ2-7	.	CASSADGNYEQYF	TGCGCCAGCAGCGCGGACGGGAACTACGAGCAGTACTTC
TRBV10-3	.	TRBJ1-2	.	CATSPQDDGYTF	TGTGCCACCAGCCCACAGGACGATGGCTACACCTTC
TRBV5-4	TRBD1	TRBJ1-2	once	CASSLRGSRQGAGYPF	TGTGCCAGCAGCTTGAGGGGCTCGCGGCAGGGGGCTGGCTACCCCTTC
TRBV5-4	.	TRBJ2-1	few	CASSLELGRIEQFF	TGTGCCAGCAGCTTGGAACTAGGGCGGATTGAGCAGTTCTTC
TRBV19	TRBD2	TRBJ2-2	.	CASRTSYTGELFF	TGTGCCAGTAGGACTAGCTACACCGGGGAGCTGTTTTTT
TRBV10-3	.	TRBJ2-3	.	CAISRQAVPENTQYF	TGTGCCATCAGTCGACAGGCGGTCCCCGAAAATACGCAGTATTTT
TRBV5-4	.	TRBJ2-7	.	CASSLGAGTYEQYF	TGTGCCAGCAGCTTGGGGGCAGGGACCTACGAGCAGTACTTC
TRBV6-5	.	TRBJ2-5	few	CASSARTVQETQYF	TGTGCCAGCAGTGCGCGGACAGTTCAAGAGACCCAGTACTTC
TRBV5-1	.	TRBJ1-2	.	CASSRGSYGYPF	TGCGCCAGCAGCCGCGGGTCCTATGGCTACCCCTTC
TRBV19	.	TRBJ2-3	.	CASKSQISTDTQYF	TGTGCCAGTAAATCGCAGATAAGCACAGATACGCAGTATTTT
TRBV4-1	.	TRBJ2-5	.	CASSQDRGRGQETQYF	TGCGCCAGCAGCCAAGATCGAGGCCGGGGCCAAGAGACCCAGTACTTC
TRBV6-1	TRBD2	TRBJ2-7	few	CASSEGWTSDSYEQYF	TGTGCCAGCAGTGAAGGATGGACTAGCGACTCCTACGAGCAGTACTTC
TRBV6-5	.	TRBJ1-1	few	CASSYSPRDTEAFF	TGTGCCAGCAGTTACAGCCCGCGGGACACTGAAGCTTTCTTT
TRBV5-6	TRBD2	TRBJ2-5	.	CASIRLAGGETQYF	TGTGCCAGCATCCGACTAGCGGGGGGAGAGACCCAGTACTTC
TRBV4-3	.	TRBJ2-7	.	CASSQGPSSYEQYF	TGCGCCAGCAGCCAAGGTCCCAGTTCCTACGAGCAGTACTTC
TRBV9	TRBD2	TRBJ2-7	.	CASSVEGTSGYEQYF	TGTGCCAGCAGCGTAGAAGGGACTAGCGGCTACGAGCAGTACTTC
TRBV9	TRBD2	TRBJ2-7	.	CASSPHPVGLADSYEQYF	TGTGCCAGCAGCCCTCACCCTGTGGGACTAGCGGACTCCTACGAGCAGTACTTC
TRBV6-1	.	TRBJ1-4	.	CASSEALLGRSNEKLFF	TGTGCCAGCAGTGAAGCGCTTCTAGGCAGATCGAATGAAAAACTGTTTTTT
TRBV7-6	TRBD1	TRBJ2-7	once	CASSSLTGPGGGEQYF	TGTGCCAGCAGCTCGCTGACAGGGCCCGGCGGTGGGGAGCAGTACTTC
TRBV6-1	.	TRBJ1-2	.	CASSERAGPAGYTF	TGTGCCAGCAGTGAACGCGCAGGCCCCGCTGGCTACACCTTC
TRBV19	.	TRBJ2-7	.	CASSISDEGREQYF	TGTGCCAGTAGTATCTCCGATGAGGGAAGGGAGCAGTACTTC
TRBV10-3	.	TRBJ2-7	few	CALRRQIDSYEQYF	TGTGCCCTCCGAAGACAGATCGACTCCTACGAGCAGTACTTC
TRBV6-6	.	TRBJ2-3	.	CASSYAPTDTQYF	TGTGCCAGCAGTTACGCGCCCACAGATACGCAGTATTTT
TRBV21-1	.	TRBJ2-1	.	CASSKERSGRYNYNEQFF	TGTGCCAGCAGCAAGGAGAGGAGCGGGAGATATAACTACAATGAGCAGTTCTTC
TRBV9	TRBD2	TRBJ2-1	.	CASSATSGGYNEQFF	TGTGCCAGCAGCGCGACTAGCGGGGGGTACAATGAGCAGTTCTTC
TRBV4-1	.	TRBJ2-3	.	CASSQASRGRTDTQYF	TGCGCCAGCAGCCAAGCAAGCAGGGGTCGCACAGATACGCAGTATTTT
TRBV4-3	.	TRBJ2-7	few	CASSQGLANSYEQYF	TGCGCCAGCAGCCAAGGGCTAGCTAACTCCTACGAGCAGTACTTC
TRBV5-4	.	TRBJ1-2	.	CASSLGGSGGYTF	TGTGCCAGCAGCTTAGGGGGTTCGGGCGGCTACACCTTC
TRBV6-5	.	TRBJ1-4	once	CASSYREQGGEKLFF	TGTGCCAGCAGTTACCGGGAACAGGGAGGGGAAAAACTGTTTTTT
TRBV13	TRBD1	TRBJ2-5	.	CASSLGRQAPGTADQETQYF	TGTGCCAGCAGCTTAGGACGACAAGCCCCCGGGACAGCTGATCAAGAGACCCAGTACTTC
TRBV9	TRBD1	TRBJ1-1	few	CASSPSLGQGERTEAFF	TGTGCCAGCAGCCCGAGCCTTGGACAGGGGGAGAGAACTGAAGCTTTCTTT
TRBV5-1	.	TRBJ2-7	.	CASSFSSGAHYEQYF	TGCGCCAGCAGCTTTTCATCAGGGGCTCACTACGAGCAGTACTTC
TRBV28	.	TRBJ1-1	.	CASSLFQGEAFF	TGTGCCAGCAGTTTGTTTCAGGGTGAAGCTTTCTTT
TRBV9	.	TRBJ1-2	.	CASSLRQDGYTF	TGTGCCAGCAGCCTAAGACAGGACGGCTACACCTTC
TRBV29-1	TRBD1	TRBJ1-2	.	CSVESTGSEGYTF	TGCAGCGTCGAGTCGACAGGGTCGGAGGGCTACACCTTC
TRBV28	.	TRBJ2-7	few	CASSLEGLTPSEQYF	TGTGCCAGCAGCTTAGAGGGCCTAACCCCGTCCGAGCAGTACTTC
TRBV18	TRBD2	TRBJ2-2	.	CASSPTSGMTGELFF	TGTGCCAGCTCACCGACTAGCGGGATGACCGGGGAGCTGTTTTTT
TRBV18	TRBD1	TRBJ1-1	.	CASSPLPTGGENTEAFF	TGTGCCAGCTCACCACTACCGACAGGGGGCGAAAACACTGAAGCTTTCTTT
TRBV6-1	.	TRBJ2-3	.	CASSGQVVGDTQYF	TGTGCCAGCAGTGGTCAGGTCGTCGGAGATACGCAGTATTTT
TRBV7-6	.	TRBJ2-5	few	CASSLSHLEKTQYF	TGTGCCAGCAGCTTATCCCATCTGGAGAAGACCCAGTACTTC
TRBV7-2	TRBD2	TRBJ2-5	.	CASSSRTSGLHF	TGTGCCAGCAGCTCACGGACTAGCGGTCTCCACTTC
TRBV29-1	.	TRBJ1-3	.	CSVVRGDGNTIYF	TGCAGCGTTGTCAGGGGAGATGGAAACACCATATATTTT
TRBV2	.	TRBJ1-1	.	CASSPGGRYTEAFF	TGTGCCAGCAGTCCGGGAGGGAGGTACACTGAAGCTTTCTTT
TRBV30	TRBD1	TRBJ2-7	.	CAWSRGAGTANVEQYF	TGTGCCTGGAGCAGGGGAGCCGGGACAGCCAATGTCGAGCAGTACTTC
TRBV5-6	.	TRBJ1-4	.	CASSLTRVTNEKLFF	TGTGCCAGCAGCTTGACACGGGTCACTAATGAAAAACTGTTTTTT
TRBV27	TRBD1	TRBJ2-4	once	CASSSGTVKNIQYF	TGTGCCAGCAGTTCTGGGACAGTGAAAAACATTCAGTACTTC
TRBV11-2	TRBD1	TRBJ2-1	.	CASSTTGVVGNEQFF	TGTGCCAGCAGCACGACAGGGGTGGTTGGAAATGAGCAGTTCTTC
TRBV28	.	TRBJ1-5	.	CASSLQGNQPQHF	TGTGCCAGCAGTCTACAGGGTAACCAGCCCCAGCATTTT
TRBV19	.	TRBJ1-2	.	CASSLRQAGEANYGYTF	TGTGCCAGTAGTCTCAGGCAGGCCGGGGAGGCTAACTATGGCTACACCTTC
TRBV19	TRBD2	TRBJ2-7	.	CASSSGRGNEQYF	TGTGCCAGTAGTAGCGGGAGAGGAAACGAGCAGTACTTC